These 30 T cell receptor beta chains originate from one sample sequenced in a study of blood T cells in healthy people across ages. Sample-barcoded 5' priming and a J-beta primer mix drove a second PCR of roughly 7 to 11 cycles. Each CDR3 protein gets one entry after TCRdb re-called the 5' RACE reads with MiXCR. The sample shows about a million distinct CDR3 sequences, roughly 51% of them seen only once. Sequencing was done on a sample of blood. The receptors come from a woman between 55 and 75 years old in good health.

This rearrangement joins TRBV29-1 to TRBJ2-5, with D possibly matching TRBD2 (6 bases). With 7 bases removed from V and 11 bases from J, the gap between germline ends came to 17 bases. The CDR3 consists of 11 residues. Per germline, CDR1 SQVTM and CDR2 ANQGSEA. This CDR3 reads CSARSTGEQYF. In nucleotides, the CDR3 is TGCAGCGCGCGGAGTACGGGGGAGCAGTACTTC. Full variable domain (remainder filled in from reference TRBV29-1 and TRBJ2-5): SAVISQKPSRDICQRGTSLTIQCQVDSQVTMMFWYRQQPGQSLTLIATANQGSEATYESGFVIDKFPISRPNLTFSTLTVSNMSPEDSSIYLCSARSTGEQYFGPGTRLLVL.

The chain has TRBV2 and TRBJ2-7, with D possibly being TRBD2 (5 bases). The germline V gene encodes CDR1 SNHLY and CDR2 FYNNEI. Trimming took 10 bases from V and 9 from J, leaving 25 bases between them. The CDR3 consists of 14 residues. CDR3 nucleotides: TGTGCCACCGGCGGCCCGACGGGGAGAGCTTGGCAGTACTTC. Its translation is CATGGPTGRAWQYF.

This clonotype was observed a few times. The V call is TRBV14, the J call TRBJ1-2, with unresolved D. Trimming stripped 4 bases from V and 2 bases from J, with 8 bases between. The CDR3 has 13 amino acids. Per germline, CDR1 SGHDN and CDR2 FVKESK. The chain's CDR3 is CASSRVGNYGYTF. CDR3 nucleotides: TGTGCCAGCAGCCGGGTAGGGAACTATGGCTACACCTTC.

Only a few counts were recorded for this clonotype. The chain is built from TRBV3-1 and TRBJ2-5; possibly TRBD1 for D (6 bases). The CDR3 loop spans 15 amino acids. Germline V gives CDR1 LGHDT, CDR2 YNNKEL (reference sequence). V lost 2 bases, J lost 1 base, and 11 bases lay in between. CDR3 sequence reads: CASSQNGQSQETQYF. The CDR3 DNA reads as TGTGCCAGCAGCCAAAATGGACAGTCCCAAGAGACCCAGTACTTC.

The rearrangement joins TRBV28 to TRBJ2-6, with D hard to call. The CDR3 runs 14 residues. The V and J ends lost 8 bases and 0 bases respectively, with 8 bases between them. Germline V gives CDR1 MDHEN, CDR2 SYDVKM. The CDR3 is CASRLPSGANVLTF. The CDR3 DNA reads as TGTGCCAGCCGACTTCCCTCTGGGGCCAACGTCCTGACTTTC.

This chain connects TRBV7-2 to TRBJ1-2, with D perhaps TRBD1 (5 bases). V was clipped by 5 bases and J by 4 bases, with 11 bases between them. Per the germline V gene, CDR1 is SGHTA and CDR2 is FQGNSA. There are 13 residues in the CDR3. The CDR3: CASSTQGLYGYTF. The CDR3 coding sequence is TGTGCCAGCAGCACCCAGGGACTCTATGGCTACACCTTC.

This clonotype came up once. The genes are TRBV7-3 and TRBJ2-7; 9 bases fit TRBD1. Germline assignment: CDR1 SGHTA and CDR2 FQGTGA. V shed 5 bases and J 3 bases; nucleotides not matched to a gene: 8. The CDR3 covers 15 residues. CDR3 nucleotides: TGTGCCAGCAGCCAAACAGGGGGCGCGCGCTACGAGCAGTACTTC. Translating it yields CASSQTGGARYEQYF.

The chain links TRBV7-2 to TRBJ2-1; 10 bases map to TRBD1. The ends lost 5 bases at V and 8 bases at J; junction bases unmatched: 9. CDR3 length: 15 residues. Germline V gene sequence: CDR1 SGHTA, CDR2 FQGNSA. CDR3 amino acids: CASSTGTGVLDEQFF. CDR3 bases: TGTGCCAGCAGCACCGGGACAGGGGTCCTTGATGAGCAGTTCTTC. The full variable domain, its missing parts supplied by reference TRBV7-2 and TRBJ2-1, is GAGVSQSPSNKVTEKGKDVELRCDPISGHTALYWYRQSLGQGLEFLIYFQGNSAPDKSGLPSDRFSAERTGGSVSTLTIQRTQQEDSAVYLCASSTGTGVLDEQFFGPGTRLTVL.

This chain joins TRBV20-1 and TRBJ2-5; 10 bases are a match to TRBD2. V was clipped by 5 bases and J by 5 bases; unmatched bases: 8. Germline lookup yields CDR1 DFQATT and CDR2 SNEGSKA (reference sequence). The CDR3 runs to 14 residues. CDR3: CSAGPGTSVETQYF. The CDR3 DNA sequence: TGCAGTGCTGGGCCCGGGACTAGCGTTGAGACCCAGTACTTC.

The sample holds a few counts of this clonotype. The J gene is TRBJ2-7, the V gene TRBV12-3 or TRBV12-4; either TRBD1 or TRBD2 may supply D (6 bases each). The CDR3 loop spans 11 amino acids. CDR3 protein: CARGGSYEQYF. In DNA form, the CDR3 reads TGTGCTAGAGGGGGGTCCTACGAGCAGTACTTC.

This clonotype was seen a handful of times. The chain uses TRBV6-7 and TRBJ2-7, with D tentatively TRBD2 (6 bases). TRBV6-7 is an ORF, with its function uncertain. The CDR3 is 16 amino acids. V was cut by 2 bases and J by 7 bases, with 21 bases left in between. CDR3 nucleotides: TGTGCCAGCAGTTACCGGGCGGCTAGCGCTAGGCATGAGCAGTACTTC. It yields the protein CASSYRAASARHEQYF.

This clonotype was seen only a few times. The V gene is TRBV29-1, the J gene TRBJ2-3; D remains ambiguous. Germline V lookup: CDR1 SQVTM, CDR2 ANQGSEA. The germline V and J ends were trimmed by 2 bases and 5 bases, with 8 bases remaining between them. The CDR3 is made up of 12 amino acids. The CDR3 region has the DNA TGCAGCGTTGAATTGTTCGGAGATACGCAGTATTTT. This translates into CSVELFGDTQYF.

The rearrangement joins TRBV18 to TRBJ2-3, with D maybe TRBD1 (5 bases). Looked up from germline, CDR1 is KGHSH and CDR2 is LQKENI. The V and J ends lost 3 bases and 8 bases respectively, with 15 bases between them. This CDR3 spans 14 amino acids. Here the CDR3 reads CASSPKATQGTQYF. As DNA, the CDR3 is TGTGCCAGCTCACCGAAGGCAACCCAGGGTACGCAGTATTTT.

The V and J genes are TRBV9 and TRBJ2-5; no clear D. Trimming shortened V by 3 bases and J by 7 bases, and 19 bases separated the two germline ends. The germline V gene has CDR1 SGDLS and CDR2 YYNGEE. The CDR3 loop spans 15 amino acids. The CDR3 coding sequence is TGTGCCAGCAGCGCTCAACCGGGCCCTCCGGGGACCCAGTACTTC. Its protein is CASSAQPGPPGTQYF.

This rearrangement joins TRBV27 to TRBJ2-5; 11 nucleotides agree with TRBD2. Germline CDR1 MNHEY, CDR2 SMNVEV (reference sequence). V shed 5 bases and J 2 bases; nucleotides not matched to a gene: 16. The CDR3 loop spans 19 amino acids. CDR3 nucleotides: TGTGCCAGCAGTCCCGACTTTGAGACTAGCGGGATTTGGCAAGAGACCCAGTACTTC. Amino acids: CASSPDFETSGIWQETQYF.

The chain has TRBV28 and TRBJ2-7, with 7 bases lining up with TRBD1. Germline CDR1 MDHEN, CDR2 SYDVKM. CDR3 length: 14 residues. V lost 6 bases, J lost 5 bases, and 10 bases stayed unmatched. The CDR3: CASSTGTAKNEQYF. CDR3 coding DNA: TGTGCCAGCAGCACCGGGACAGCAAAGAACGAGCAGTACTTC.

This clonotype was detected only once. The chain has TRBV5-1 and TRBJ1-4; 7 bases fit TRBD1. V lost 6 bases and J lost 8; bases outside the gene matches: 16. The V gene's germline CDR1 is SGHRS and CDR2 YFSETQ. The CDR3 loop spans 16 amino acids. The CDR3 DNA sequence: TGCGCCAGCAAGGAACGGACAGGACAGTGGGGGGAAAAACTGTTTTTT. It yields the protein CASKERTGQWGEKLFF.

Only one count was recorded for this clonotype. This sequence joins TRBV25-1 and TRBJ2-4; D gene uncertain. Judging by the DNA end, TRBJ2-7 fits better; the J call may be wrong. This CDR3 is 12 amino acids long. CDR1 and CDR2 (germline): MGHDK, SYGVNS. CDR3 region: CASTDTHYEQYF. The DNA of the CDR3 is TGTGCCAGCACGGATACTCACTACGAGCAGTACTTC.

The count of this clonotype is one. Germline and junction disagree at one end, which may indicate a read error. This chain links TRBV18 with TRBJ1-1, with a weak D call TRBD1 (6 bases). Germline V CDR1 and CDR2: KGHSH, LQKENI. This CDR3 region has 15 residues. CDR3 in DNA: TGTGCCAACTCACCTGGGGGGGCCGCGAACACTGAAGCTTTCTTT. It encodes CANSPGGAANTEAFF.

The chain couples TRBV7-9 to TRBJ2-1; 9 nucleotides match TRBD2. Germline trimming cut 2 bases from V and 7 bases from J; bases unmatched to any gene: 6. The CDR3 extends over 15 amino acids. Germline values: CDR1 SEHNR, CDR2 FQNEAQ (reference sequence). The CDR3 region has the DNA TGTGCCAGCAGCTTACTAGGCGGGAGGGCGAATGAGCAGTTCTTC. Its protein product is CASSLLGGRANEQFF.

CDR3 loop: CASSGGSGRAHEQFF. For the CDR3, the DNA is TGTGCCAGCAGTGGGGGTAGCGGGAGGGCCCATGAGCAGTTCTTC. The chain uses TRBV2 and TRBJ2-1; TRBD2 agrees at 11 bases. Germline-derived CDR1 and CDR2 are SNHLY and FYNNEI. The junction had 7 bases not matched to a gene; V was cut back by 4 bases and J by 8 bases. CDR3 length equals 15 residues.

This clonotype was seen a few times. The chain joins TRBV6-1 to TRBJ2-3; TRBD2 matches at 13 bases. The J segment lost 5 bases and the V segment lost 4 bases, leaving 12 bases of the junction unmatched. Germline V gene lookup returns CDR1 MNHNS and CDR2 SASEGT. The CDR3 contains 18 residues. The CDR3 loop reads CASSGALPGLAGLDTQYF. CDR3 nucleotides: TGTGCCAGCAGTGGGGCCTTACCGGGACTAGCGGGATTAGATACGCAGTATTTT.

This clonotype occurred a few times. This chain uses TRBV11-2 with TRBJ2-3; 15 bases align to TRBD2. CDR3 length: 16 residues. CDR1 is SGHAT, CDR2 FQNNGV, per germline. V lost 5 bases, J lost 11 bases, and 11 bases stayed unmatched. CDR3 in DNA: TGTGCCAGCAGCCCGGGACTAGCGGGAGGACTCCTAGGGCAGTATTTT. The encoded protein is CASSPGLAGGLLGQYF.

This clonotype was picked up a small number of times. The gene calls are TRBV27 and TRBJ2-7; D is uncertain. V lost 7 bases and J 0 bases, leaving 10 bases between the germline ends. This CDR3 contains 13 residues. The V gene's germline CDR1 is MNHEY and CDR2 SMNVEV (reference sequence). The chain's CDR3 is CASKDLSSYEQYF. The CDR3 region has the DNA TGTGCCAGCAAAGACCTAAGCTCCTACGAGCAGTACTTC.

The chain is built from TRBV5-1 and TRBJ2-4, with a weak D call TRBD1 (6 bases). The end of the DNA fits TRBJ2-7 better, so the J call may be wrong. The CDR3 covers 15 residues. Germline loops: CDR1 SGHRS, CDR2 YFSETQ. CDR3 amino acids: CASSLGTEVDYEQYF. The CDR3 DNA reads TGCGCCAGCAGCTTGGGGACAGAGGTTGACTACGAGCAGTACTTC.

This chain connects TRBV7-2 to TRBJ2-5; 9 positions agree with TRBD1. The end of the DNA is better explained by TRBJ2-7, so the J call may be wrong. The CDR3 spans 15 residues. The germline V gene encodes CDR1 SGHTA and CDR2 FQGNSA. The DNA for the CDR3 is TGTGCCAGCAGCTTAGAGGTGGGACAGGGCCACGAGCAGTACTTC. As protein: CASSLEVGQGHEQYF.

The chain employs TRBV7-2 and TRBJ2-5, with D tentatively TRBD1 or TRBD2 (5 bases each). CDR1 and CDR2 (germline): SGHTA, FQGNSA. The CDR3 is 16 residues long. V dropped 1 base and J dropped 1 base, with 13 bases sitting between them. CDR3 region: CASSLDAKGTQETQYF. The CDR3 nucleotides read TGTGCCAGCAGCTTAGACGCGAAAGGGACCCAAGAGACCCAGTACTTC.

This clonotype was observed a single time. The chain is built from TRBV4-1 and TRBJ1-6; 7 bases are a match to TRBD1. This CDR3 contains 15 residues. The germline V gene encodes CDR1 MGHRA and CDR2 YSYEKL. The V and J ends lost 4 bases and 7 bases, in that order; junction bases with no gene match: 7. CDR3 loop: CASSRTGTENSPLHF. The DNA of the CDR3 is TGCGCCAGCAGCCGAACCGGGACAGAAAATTCACCCCTCCACTTT.

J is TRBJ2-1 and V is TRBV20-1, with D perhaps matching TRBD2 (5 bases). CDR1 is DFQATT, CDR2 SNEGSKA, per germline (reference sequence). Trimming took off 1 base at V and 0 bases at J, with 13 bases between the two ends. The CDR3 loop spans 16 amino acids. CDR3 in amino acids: CSARAGYSRSYNEQFF. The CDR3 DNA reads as TGCAGTGCTAGAGCGGGGTACAGTCGCTCCTACAATGAGCAGTTCTTC.

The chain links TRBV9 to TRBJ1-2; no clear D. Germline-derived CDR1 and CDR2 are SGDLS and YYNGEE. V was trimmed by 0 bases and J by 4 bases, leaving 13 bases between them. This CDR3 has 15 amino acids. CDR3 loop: CASSVEEGLTYGYTF. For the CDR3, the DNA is TGTGCCAGCAGCGTAGAAGAAGGGTTGACCTATGGCTACACCTTC.